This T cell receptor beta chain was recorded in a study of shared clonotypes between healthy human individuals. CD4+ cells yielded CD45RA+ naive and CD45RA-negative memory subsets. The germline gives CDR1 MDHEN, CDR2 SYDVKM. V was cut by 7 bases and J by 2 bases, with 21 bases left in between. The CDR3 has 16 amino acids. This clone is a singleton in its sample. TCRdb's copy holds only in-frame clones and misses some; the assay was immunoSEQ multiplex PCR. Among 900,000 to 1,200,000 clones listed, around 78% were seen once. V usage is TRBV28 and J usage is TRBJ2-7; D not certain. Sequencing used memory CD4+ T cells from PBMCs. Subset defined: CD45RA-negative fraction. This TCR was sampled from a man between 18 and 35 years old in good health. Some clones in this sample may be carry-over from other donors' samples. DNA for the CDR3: TGTGCCAGCACCCCTCGTCCAGGAAGACAAGCCTACGAGCAGTACTTC. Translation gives CASTPRPGRQAYEQYF.